This entry features one T cell receptor beta chain sequence. These data are taken from a study of blood T cell repertoires in COVID-19. The overall study: T cells, B-cell-depleted T cells, or PBMCs supplied cDNA or gDNA.

Original processing notes: Cell counts per sample came from amplifying reference gene primers. The method was immunoSEQ multiplex PCR; TCRdb's version includes in-frame clones alone and lacks a portion of them. V, J and clone size were drawn from that table, and D and trimming were deduced from the DNA. The sample lists 85,000 to 120,000 clones, roughly 89% occurring once. While infection was still active, Seattle patients were enrolled and then followed longitudinally. Germline CDR1 SGHRS, CDR2 YFSETQ. The J segment lost 3 bases and the V segment lost 3 bases, leaving 5 bases of the junction unmatched. CDR3 length: 14 amino acids.

The TCR originated in a woman aged 45 to 65 with COVID-19, enrolled during active disease. The genes are TRBV5-1 and TRBJ1-2, with TRBD1 matching 7 bases. Sequenced material: peripheral blood. CDR3 in amino acids: CASSSGGGDYGYTF. CDR3 in DNA: TGCGCCAGCAGCTCCGGAGGGGGCGACTATGGCTACACCTTC.